This paragraph covers one TCR beta chain sequence. This specimen belongs to a study of CD8+CD57+ T cells in acquired aplastic anemia. With 3 bases removed from V and 2 bases from J, the gap between germline ends came to 17 bases. This CDR3 contains 16 residues. The germline gives CDR1 DFQATT, CDR2 SNEGSKA (reference sequence). Genomic DNA, the template, was used for profiling of the TCR beta VDJ and CDR3. TCRdb re-called the reads through MiXCR, storing one row per CDR3 protein. The data hold around 200,000 distinct CDR3 sequences, with about half observed a single time. Patients picked for sequencing had shown CD8+CD57+ cell expansion detected by flow cytometry. Blood samples were obtained from patients who had received no prior therapy.

The TCR sequence derives from a human donor with aplastic anemia. The sample comprised sorted CD4+, CD8+, or CD8+CD57+ T cells (not recorded which) from PBMCs. The V gene is TRBV20-1, the J gene TRBJ2-1, with a weak D call TRBD1 (6 bases). CDR3 sequence (DNA): TGCAGTGCTAGCAGCCGAACAGGGAACCCCTACAATGAGCAGTTCTTC. Translating gives CSASSRTGNPYNEQFF.